The entry below gives a single TCR beta chain sequence along with its context. Its antigen is undetermined. This specimen belongs to a study of OX40 agonist ivuxolimab in advanced cancers. The wider study: Head and neck, renal cell, melanoma or hepatocellular carcinoma were the cancers that dose-escalation patients had.

Collection of blood occurred at baseline, at cycle 4 day 1, and at cycle 7 day 1. Study-wide findings and caveats: At doses 0.1 to 3.0 mg/kg, CD4+ and CD8+ clones expanded.

Produced via immunoSEQ multiplex PCR; TCRdb's table is partial and in-frame only. The sample lists some 25,000 clones; around 73% were seen once. The CDR3 covers 15 residues. Per the germline V gene, CDR1 is SNHLY and CDR2 is FYNNEI. Trimming took 5 bases from V and 2 from J; bases not matched to a gene: 4. This sample comprised CD4+ or CD8+ T cells sorted from blood, obtained in a trial of the OX40 agonist ivuxolimab. The genes are TRBV2 and TRBJ1-5; TRBD1 matches 9 bases. This sequence originates from an adult with an advanced solid tumor such as melanoma, head and neck, liver or kidney cancer. The CDR3, as DNA: TGTGCCAGCAGTTATCGGGACAGGGGCAATCAGCCCCAGCATTTT. Its protein product is CASSYRDRGNQPQHF.